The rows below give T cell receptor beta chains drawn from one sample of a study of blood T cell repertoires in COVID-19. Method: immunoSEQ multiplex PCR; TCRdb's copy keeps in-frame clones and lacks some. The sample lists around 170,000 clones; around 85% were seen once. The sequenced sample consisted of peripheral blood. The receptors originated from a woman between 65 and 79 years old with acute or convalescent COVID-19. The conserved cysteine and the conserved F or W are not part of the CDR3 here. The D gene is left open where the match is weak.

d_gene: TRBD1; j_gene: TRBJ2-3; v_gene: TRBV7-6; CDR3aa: ASSYTGDADTQY
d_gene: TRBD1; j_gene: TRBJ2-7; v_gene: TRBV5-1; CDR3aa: ASSSTGQAYEQY
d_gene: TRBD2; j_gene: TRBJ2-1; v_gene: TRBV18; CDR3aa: ASSPLGGRDNEQF
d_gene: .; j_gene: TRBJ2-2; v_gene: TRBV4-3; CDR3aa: ASSQDRWTRGGELF
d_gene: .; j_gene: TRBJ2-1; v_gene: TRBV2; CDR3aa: ASGDRTYRNNEQF
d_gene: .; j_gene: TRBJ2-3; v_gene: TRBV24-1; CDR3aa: ATSDRDSGPVEY
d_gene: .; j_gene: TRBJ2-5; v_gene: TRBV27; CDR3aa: ASSFRGGETQY
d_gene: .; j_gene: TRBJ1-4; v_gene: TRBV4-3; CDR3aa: ASSQAIGLHEKLF
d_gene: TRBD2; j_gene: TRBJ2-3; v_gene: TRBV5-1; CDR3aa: ASSTPSGGNTDTQY
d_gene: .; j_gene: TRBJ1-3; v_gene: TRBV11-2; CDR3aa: ASSFLIGGSGNTIY
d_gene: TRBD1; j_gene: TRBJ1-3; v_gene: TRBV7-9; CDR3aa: ASSHPGQGRNTIY
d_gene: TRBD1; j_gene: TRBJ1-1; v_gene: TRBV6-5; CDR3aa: ASTEGQANTEAF
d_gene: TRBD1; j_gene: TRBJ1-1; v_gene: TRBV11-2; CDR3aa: ASSLDRALTGTRAF
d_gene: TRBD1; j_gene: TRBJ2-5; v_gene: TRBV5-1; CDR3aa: ASRTTGTGQETQY
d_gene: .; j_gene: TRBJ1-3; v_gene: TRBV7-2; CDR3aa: ASSLGTGLTGNTIY
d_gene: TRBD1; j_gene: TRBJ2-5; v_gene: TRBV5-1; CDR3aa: ASSVSGTGGGETQY
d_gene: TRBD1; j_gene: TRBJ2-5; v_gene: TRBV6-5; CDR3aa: ASSYTDREPQETQY
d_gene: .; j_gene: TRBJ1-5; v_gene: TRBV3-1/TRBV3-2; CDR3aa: ASSQGTVQPQH
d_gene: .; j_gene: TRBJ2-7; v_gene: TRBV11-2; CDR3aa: ASSLLKPGIPYEQY
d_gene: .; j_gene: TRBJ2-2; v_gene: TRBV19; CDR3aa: ASSPSLGELF
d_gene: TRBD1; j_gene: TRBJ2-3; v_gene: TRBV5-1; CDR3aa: ASSLPTGGTDTQY
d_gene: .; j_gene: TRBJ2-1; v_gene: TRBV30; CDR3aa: AWNNGGFEQF
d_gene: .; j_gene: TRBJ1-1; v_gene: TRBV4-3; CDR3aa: ASSQDLLGGALPLFDSAF
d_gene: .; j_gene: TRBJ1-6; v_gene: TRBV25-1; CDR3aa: ASSPGQPLSSYNSPLH
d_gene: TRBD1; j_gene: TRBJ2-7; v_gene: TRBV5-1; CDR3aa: ASSLVAGGAYEQY
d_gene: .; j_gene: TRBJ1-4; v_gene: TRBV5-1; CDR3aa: ASSIVGASNEKLF
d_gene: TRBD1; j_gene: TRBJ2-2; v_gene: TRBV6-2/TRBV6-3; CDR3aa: ASSYSPLAGTGTNTGELF
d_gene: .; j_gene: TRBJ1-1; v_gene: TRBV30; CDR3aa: AWREGRESNTEAF
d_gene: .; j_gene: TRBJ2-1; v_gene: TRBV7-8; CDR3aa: ASTQSGPHNEQF
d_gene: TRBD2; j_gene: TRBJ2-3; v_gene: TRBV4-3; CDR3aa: ASSQIRLAGGGDTQY
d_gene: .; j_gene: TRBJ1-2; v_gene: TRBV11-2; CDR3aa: ASSLGAGEAFT
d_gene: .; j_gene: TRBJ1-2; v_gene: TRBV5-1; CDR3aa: ASSLAGPGATNYGYT
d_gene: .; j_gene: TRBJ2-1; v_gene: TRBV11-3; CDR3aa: ASSLNVENEQF
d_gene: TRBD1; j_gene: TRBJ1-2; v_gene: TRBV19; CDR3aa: ASSLLKKTGTAYGYT
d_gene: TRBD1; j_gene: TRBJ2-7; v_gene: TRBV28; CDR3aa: ASSSEGAQGAPYEQY
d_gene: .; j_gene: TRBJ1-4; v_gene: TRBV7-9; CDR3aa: ASSLLENEKLF
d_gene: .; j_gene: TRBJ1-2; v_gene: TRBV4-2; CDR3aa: ASSQGLGHDYGYT
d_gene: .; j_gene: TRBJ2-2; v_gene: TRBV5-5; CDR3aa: ASSLYQEGGELF
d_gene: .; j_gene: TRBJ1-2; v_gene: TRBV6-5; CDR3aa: ASSSGGLNANYGYT
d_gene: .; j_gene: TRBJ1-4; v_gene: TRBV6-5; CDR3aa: ASNPGESTNEKLF
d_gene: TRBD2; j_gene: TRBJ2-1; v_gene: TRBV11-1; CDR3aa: ASSLAGGNEQF
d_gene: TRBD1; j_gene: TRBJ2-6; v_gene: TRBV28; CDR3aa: ASTDDRAGANVLT
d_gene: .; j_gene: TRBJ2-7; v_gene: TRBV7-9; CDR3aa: ASSRDTEQY
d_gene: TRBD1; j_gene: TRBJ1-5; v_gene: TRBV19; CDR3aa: ATTPKDRSGNQPQH
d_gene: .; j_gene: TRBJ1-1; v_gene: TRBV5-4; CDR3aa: ASRLQGGGTEAF
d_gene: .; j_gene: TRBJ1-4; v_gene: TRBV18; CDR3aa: ASSPTGSPNEKLF
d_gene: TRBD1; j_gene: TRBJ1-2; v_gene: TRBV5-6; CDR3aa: ASSLVTGALEGYT
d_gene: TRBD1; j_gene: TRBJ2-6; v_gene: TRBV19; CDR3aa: ASSTGTGKLSGANVLT
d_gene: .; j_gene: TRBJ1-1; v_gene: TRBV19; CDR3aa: ASSIGQTNTEAF
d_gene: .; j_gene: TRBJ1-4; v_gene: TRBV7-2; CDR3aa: ASSPHGRLLNEKLF
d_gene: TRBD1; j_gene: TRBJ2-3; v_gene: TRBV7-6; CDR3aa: ASSLVMTGGYLVDTQY
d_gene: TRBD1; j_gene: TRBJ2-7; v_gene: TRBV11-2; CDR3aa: ASSFLTGTGFFEQY
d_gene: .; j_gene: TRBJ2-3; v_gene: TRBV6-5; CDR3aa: ASDRLVGTDTQY
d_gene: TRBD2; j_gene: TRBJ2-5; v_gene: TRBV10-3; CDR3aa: ATSTGGLADQETQY
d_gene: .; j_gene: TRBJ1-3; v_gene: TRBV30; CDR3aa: AWSVSVNTGNTIY
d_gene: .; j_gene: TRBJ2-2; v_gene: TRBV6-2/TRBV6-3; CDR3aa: ASSWGQNTGELF
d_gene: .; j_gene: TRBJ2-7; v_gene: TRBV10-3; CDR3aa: AISRTGAGNEQY
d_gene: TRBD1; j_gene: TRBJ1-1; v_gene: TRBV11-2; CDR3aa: ASSSSLGQGGTEAF
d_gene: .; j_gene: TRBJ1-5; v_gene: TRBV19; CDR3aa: ASSNSGVGNQPQH
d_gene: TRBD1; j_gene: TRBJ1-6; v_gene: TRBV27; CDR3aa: ASSVADRGNSPLH